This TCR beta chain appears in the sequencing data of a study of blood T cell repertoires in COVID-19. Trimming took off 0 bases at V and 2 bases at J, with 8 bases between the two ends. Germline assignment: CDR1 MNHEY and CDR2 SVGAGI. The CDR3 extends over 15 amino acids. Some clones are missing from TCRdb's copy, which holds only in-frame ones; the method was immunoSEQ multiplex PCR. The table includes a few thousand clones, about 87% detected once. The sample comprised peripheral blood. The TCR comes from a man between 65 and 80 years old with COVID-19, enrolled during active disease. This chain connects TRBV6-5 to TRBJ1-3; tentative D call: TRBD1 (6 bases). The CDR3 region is CASSYSSGAGNTIYF. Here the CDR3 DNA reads TGTGCCAGCAGTTACTCTTCAGGGGCTGGAAACACCATATATTTT.